These 13 T cell receptor beta chains were sequenced from one sample in a study of blood T cell repertoires in COVID-19. This table comes from immunoSEQ multiplex PCR, and its TCRdb copy is limited to in-frame clones, with some not included. The sample has fewer than 400,000 clones; over 75% are singletons. The sample comprised PBMCs or T cells enriched from blood (not recorded which). Receptors were obtained from a man aged 30 to 39 who had recovered from COVID-19.

The chain has TRBV7-4 and TRBJ1-1; 11 bases match TRBD1. V gave up 5 bases and J gave up 7 bases; unmatched junction bases: 9. This CDR3 is 15 amino acids long. Germline CDR1 and CDR2: SGHVT and SQSDAQ. The CDR3 protein is CASSREDRGPLEAFF. The CDR3 nucleotides read TGTGCCAGCAGCCGAGAGGACAGGGGGCCCCTTGAAGCTTTCTTT.

The CDR3 region is CASTSGQGYGYTF. The CDR3 nucleotides are TGTGCCAGCACCTCGGGACAGGGATATGGCTACACCTTC. The V call is TRBV6-5, the J call TRBJ1-2; TRBD1 matches 9 bases. This CDR3 contains 13 residues. J lost 5 bases, V lost 7 bases, and 5 bases had no gene match. Germline V gene lookup returns CDR1 MNHEY and CDR2 SVGAGI.

This rearrangement joins TRBV19 to TRBJ2-7, with D perhaps TRBD1 (6 bases). There are 14 residues in the CDR3. Germline-derived CDR1 and CDR2 are LNHDA and SQIVND (reference sequence). V was shortened by 3 bases and J by 3 bases, with 12 bases between the two germline ends. The CDR3: CASSMPGTNYEQYF. The CDR3 bases are TGTGCCAGTAGTATGCCCGGGACAAACTACGAGCAGTACTTC.

V gene TRBV15 combines with J gene TRBJ2-2; TRBD2 matches at 7 bases. The V gene's germline CDR1 is LNHNV and CDR2 YYDKDF (reference sequence). V was pared by 6 bases and J by 14 bases, with 6 bases of the junction left unmatched. This CDR3 spans 11 amino acids. The DNA of the CDR3 is TGTGCCACCAGTTACTGGGGGGGTCTGTTTTTT. It codes for CATSYWGGLFF. The whole variable domain, remainder taken from reference TRBV15 and TRBJ2-2, is DAMVIQNPRYQVTQFGKPVTLSCSQTLNHNVMYWYQQKSSQAPKLLFHYYDKDFNNEADTPDNFQSRRPNTSFCFLDIRSPGLGDTAMYLCATSYWGGLFFGEGSRLTVL.

This chain uses TRBV7-8 with TRBJ2-1, with D possibly TRBD1 on 7 matching bases. Deletions cut 10 bases from V and 7 bases from J, with 17 bases between. The CDR3 is 13 amino acids. Per germline, CDR1 SGHVS and CDR2 FQNEAQ. CDR3 in amino acids: CATGDRVWNEQFF. CDR3 DNA sequence: TGTGCCACGGGAGACAGGGTGTGGAATGAGCAGTTCTTC.

The chain joins TRBV18 to TRBJ1-2, with TRBD1 as a possible D gene (5 bases). The germline V gene has CDR1 KGHSH and CDR2 LQKENI. The ends were cut back, 3 bases at V and 1 base at J, with 15 bases in the middle. The CDR3 has 16 residues. The CDR3 DNA follows: TGTGCCAGCTCACCGTACGACAGCAAATTTAACTATGGCTACACCTTC. Amino acid sequence: CASSPYDSKFNYGYTF.

The V gene is TRBV3-1 (or the pseudogene TRBV3-2), the J gene TRBJ2-5, with 9 bases matching TRBD2. The CDR3 sequence is 13 residues long. Germline lookup yields CDR1 LGHDT and CDR2 YNNKEL (reference sequence). The junction had 2 bases not matched to a gene; V was cut back by 4 bases and J by 5 bases. The CDR3 DNA sequence: TGTGCCAGCAGCCCTACTAGCGGGGAGACCCAGTACTTC. Amino acid sequence: CASSPTSGETQYF.

V usage is TRBV24-1 and J usage is TRBJ2-2, with 9 bases matching TRBD2. CDR3 length: 21 amino acids. Looked up from germline, CDR1 is KGHDR and CDR2 is SFDVKD. V dropped 5 bases and J dropped 1; count of bases not matched to a gene: 19. DNA of the CDR3: TGTGCCACCAGTGGACCGGGACAGACCAACGGACTAGCGCGGAACACCGGGGAGCTGTTTTTT. Amino acids: CATSGPGQTNGLARNTGELFF.

CDR3 coding DNA: TGTGCCAGCAGTGAGGTGTCCATGGTAGGCAATCAGCCCCAGCATTTT. Its protein is CASSEVSMVGNQPQHF. V is TRBV6-1 and J is TRBJ1-5; no clear D gene. The CDR3 is made up of 16 amino acids. In germline, CDR1 is MNHNS, CDR2 SASEGT. Trimming took off 3 bases at V and 2 bases at J, with 14 bases between the two ends.

Here the CDR3 DNA reads TGTGCCAGCAGTGAACAGGGGGTCCCCTACGAGCAGTACTTC. Protein sequence: CASSEQGVPYEQYF. The chain employs TRBV6-1 and TRBJ2-7; 7 positions match TRBD1. CDR1 is MNHNS and CDR2 is SASEGT in the germline V gene. V lost 2 bases, J lost 2 bases, and 3 bases stayed unmatched. This CDR3 comprises 14 residues.

V and J are TRBV27 and TRBJ1-4, with D possibly being TRBD1 (5 bases). The CDR3 runs to 15 residues. With 4 bases removed from V and 3 bases from J, the gap between germline ends came to 12 bases. The germline V gene encodes CDR1 MNHEY and CDR2 SMNVEV (reference sequence). The CDR3: CASSSRGYANEKLFF. CDR3 sequence (DNA): TGTGCCAGCAGTTCTAGGGGTTATGCTAATGAAAAACTGTTTTTT.

The chain joins TRBV11-2 to TRBJ2-1; TRBD1 agrees at 9 bases. V lost 1 base, J lost 5 bases, and 6 bases stayed unmatched. This CDR3 has 16 amino acids. The germline CDR1 and CDR2 sequences are SGHAT and FQNNGV. CDR3 coding DNA: TGTGCCAGCAGCTTAGGCACAGGGGGCAACGACAATGAGCAGTTCTTC. This encodes CASSLGTGGNDNEQFF.

Here the CDR3 reads CASSPTYRGEQYF. CDR3 coding DNA: TGTGCCAGCAGCCCCACCTACAGGGGCGAGCAGTACTTC. The genes are TRBV5-5 and TRBJ2-7; 7 bases align to TRBD1. Per the germline V gene, CDR1 is SGHKS and CDR2 is YYEKEE (reference sequence). Trimming at V came to 4 bases and at J to 6 bases, leaving 7 bases not matched to a gene. CDR3 length: 13 residues.